Each of the 13 T cell receptor beta chains below was sequenced from the same sample in a study of radiotherapy plus CTLA-4 blockade in lung cancer. This table comes from immunoSEQ multiplex PCR, and its TCRdb copy is limited to in-frame clones, with some not included. The profile shows 75,000 to 100,000 clones, 88% of them singletons. The source material was peripheral blood, sampled from a patient treated with radiotherapy plus ipilimumab. These receptors were obtained from a human donor with non-small cell lung cancer that progressed on radiotherapy plus ipilimumab.

The chain recombines TRBV28 with TRBJ2-1; 10 bases are a match to TRBD2. Per the germline V gene, CDR1 is MDHEN and CDR2 is SYDVKM. After removal of 5 bases from V and 7 bases from J, the junction contained 8 bases not matched to a gene. The CDR3 loop spans 15 amino acids. For the CDR3, the DNA is TGTGCCAGCAGTCCGTCTAGCGGGAGTGGGAATGAGCAGTTCTTC. The encoded protein is CASSPSSGSGNEQFF.

The CDR3 nucleotides are TGTGCCAGCAGTTCAGGGGCAACAGGGTCCGGAAACACCATATATTTT. It is translated as CASSSGATGSGNTIYF. The chain has TRBV28 and TRBJ1-3; TRBD1 might be the D (6 bases). Germline V CDR1 and CDR2: MDHEN, SYDVKM. The V gene lost 4 bases and the J gene lost 4 bases, with 17 bases spanning the gap. CDR3 size: 16 residues.

The V gene is TRBV11-2, the J gene TRBJ2-7; TRBD1 agrees at 8 bases. Looked up from germline, CDR1 is SGHAT and CDR2 is FQNNGV. Unmatched junction bases numbered 5, after V lost 7 bases and J lost 3 bases. This CDR3 spans 13 amino acids. In nucleotides, the CDR3 is TGTGCCAGCACCCCAGGGGGCCTCTACGAGCAGTACTTC. Protein product: CASTPGGLYEQYF.

The chain couples TRBV11-1 to TRBJ2-1; 8 bases line up with TRBD2. After removal of 6 bases from V and 8 bases from J, the junction contained 15 bases not matched to a gene. Per the germline V gene, CDR1 is SGHAT and CDR2 is FQDESV (reference sequence). The CDR3 sequence is 16 residues long. CDR3 sequence reads: CASSLLASGSSDEQFF. As DNA, the CDR3 is TGTGCCAGCAGTCTCCTTGCAAGCGGGAGTAGCGATGAGCAGTTCTTC.

This chain joins TRBV5-1 and TRBJ2-5; D is ambiguous. Trimming took 1 base from V and 5 from J, leaving 12 bases between them. The germline V gene encodes CDR1 SGHRS and CDR2 YFSETQ. CDR3 size: 14 residues. The CDR3 sequence is CASSLSTGRETQYF. CDR3 DNA: TGCGCCAGCAGCTTGTCGACGGGCAGGGAGACCCAGTACTTC. Looking up the rest from reference TRBV5-1 and TRBJ2-5 gives the full variable domain: KAGVTQTPRYLIKTRGQQVTLSCSPISGHRSVSWYQQTPGQGLQFLFEYFSETQRNKGNFPGRFSGRQFSNSRSEMNVSTLELGDSALYLCASSLSTGRETQYFGPGTRLLVL.

The chain employs TRBV6-5 and TRBJ2-5; perhaps TRBD2 as D (6 bases). V was trimmed by 11 bases and J by 2 bases, leaving 15 bases between them. Germline V lookup: CDR1 MNHEY, CDR2 SVGAGI. The CDR3 loop spans 13 amino acids. The CDR3 sequence is CASSRRDQETQYF. The CDR3 DNA is TGTGCCTCCAGTCGGCGGGATCAAGAGACCCAGTACTTC.

The V call is TRBV9, the J call TRBJ2-3, with unresolved D. The CDR3 contains 13 residues. Germline V gene lookup returns CDR1 SGDLS and CDR2 YYNGEE. Trimming removed 5 bases from V and 2 bases from J, with 9 bases in between. DNA of the CDR3: TGTGCCAGCAGGAGCACGTTCACAGATACGCAGTATTTT. This gives the protein CASRSTFTDTQYF. The entire variable domain, with the rest obtained from reference TRBV9 and TRBJ2-3, is as follows: DSGVTQTPKHLITATGQRVTLRCSPRSGDLSVYWYQQSLDQGLQFLIQYYNGEERAKGNILERFSAQQFPDLHSELNLSSLELGDSALYFCASRSTFTDTQYFGPGTRLTVL.

The rearrangement uses TRBV6-5 and TRBJ1-3; D is undetermined. Germline CDR1 reads MNHEY; CDR2 reads SVGAGI. The CDR3 spans 14 residues. Between the trimmed V and J ends, which lost 6 bases and 1 base, there was a span of 10 bases. The CDR3 protein is CASRPQLSGNTIYF. The CDR3 DNA sequence: TGTGCCAGCAGACCCCAGTTGTCTGGAAACACCATATATTTT.

The rearrangement links TRBV11-2 to TRBJ2-5, with D possibly matching TRBD2 (5 bases). CDR1 is SGHAT and CDR2 is FQNNGV in the germline V gene. Trimming stripped 5 bases from V and 4 bases from J, with 14 bases between. The CDR3 covers 14 residues. The DNA of the CDR3 is TGTGCCAGCAGCCGTCGGGAAGTGGCAGAGACCCAGTACTTC. Protein product: CASSRREVAETQYF.

V usage is TRBV27 and J usage is TRBJ2-2; possible D gene TRBD1, 6 bases. The CDR3 extends over 17 amino acids. The germline gives CDR1 MNHEY, CDR2 SMNVEV (reference sequence). Trimming left V 6 bases short and J 0 bases short, with 17 bases between. CDR3 coding DNA: TGTGCCAGCAGGCCGGGGCGGACAGCCGCGAACACCGGGGAGCTGTTTTTT. This gives the protein CASRPGRTAANTGELFF.

The chain uses TRBV5-4 and TRBJ2-3; 13 bases fit TRBD2. Germline V gene lookup returns CDR1 SGHNT and CDR2 YYREEE (reference sequence). J was trimmed by 3 bases and V by 4 bases; bases with no gene match: 5. The CDR3 totals 16 residues. The CDR3 coding sequence is TGTGCCAGCAGCAGGGGGGGACTAGCGGGGACAGATACGCAGTATTTT. Its protein product is CASSRGGLAGTDTQYF.

Concerning this clone itself: Other DNA sequences in the same sample also yield this CDR3. The rearrangement uses TRBV2 and TRBJ1-1; a weak D match, TRBD1 (5 bases). V shed 6 bases and J shed 4 bases, with 12 bases lying between them. Germline V gives CDR1 SNHLY, CDR2 FYNNEI. CDR3 length equals 13 residues. The CDR3 loop is CASRFRGGTEAFF. Here the CDR3 DNA reads TGTGCCAGCAGGTTTAGGGGAGGCACTGAAGCTTTCTTT.

CDR3 in DNA: TGTGCCAGCAGCAGGCTGGGACTAGCGGAAGAGACCCAGTACTTC. Encoded protein: CASSRLGLAEETQYF. This rearrangement joins TRBV7-3 to TRBJ2-5, with 11 bases that match TRBD2. Germline trimming cut 5 bases from V and 3 bases from J; bases unmatched to any gene: 5. This CDR3 has 15 residues. In germline, CDR1 is SGHTA, CDR2 FQGTGA.